This is a list of T cell receptor beta chains from one sample in a study of cytomegalovirus exposure and HLA in healthy donors. Sequenced by immunoSEQ multiplex PCR; TCRdb stores in-frame clones only, minus some. The repertoire holds approximately 300,000 clones, with roughly 89% as singletons. Sequenced sample: PBMCs. The receptors here all came from a woman aged 18-29 years in good health and CMV-seronegative. CDR3s include the opening cysteine and the closing phenylalanine or tryptophan. Each record gives: V gene, J gene, clone size, D gene, CDR3 length, CDR3 DNA, CDR3 protein. A D gene is named only where the DNA matches it firmly. Clone size is shown for a subset of rows, as once, few, many or a class of expanded clone.

TRBV4-3	TRBJ2-7	.	TRBD2	15	TGCGCCAGCAGCCAAGATAGACTAGCGAGCTCCGAGCAGTACTTC	CASSQDRLASSEQYF
TRBV7-9	TRBJ2-1	.	TRBD1	13	TGTGCCAGCAGGGACAGGGCTGGGCGGGAGCAGTTCTTC	CASRDRAGREQFF
TRBV5-4	TRBJ2-5	.	.	14	TGTGCCAGCAGCTTGGGACAGTCTCAAGAGACCCAGTACTTC	CASSLGQSQETQYF
TRBV2	TRBJ1-2	.	.	14	TGTGCCAGCAGTGAACAGGGATCGAGGTATGGCTACACCTTC	CASSEQGSRYGYTF
TRBV4-2	TRBJ2-5	.	.	13	TGTGCCAGCAGCCAAGCACTAGCACGGACCCAGTACTTC	CASSQALARTQYF
TRBV5-4	TRBJ1-2	.	.	14	TGTGCCAGCAGCTTGGACTCCTCTAACTATGGCTACACCTTC	CASSLDSSNYGYTF
TRBV4-3	TRBJ1-1	.	TRBD1	18	TGCGCCAGCAGCCGCCGGACAGGGGGCGCTTTCAGAGGCACTGAAGCTTTCTTT	CASSRRTGGAFRGTEAFF
TRBV28	TRBJ2-5	.	TRBD2	12	TGTGCCAGCAGGCAGGGAGGGGAGACCCAGTACTTC	CASRQGGETQYF
TRBV28	TRBJ1-2	.	.	11	TGTGCCAGCAGCCAGGGTGGTGGCTACACCTTC	CASSQGGGYTF
TRBV29-1	TRBJ2-3	.	TRBD1	15	TGCAGCGTTGAATACGGGACAGGGCTCACAGATACGCAGTATTTT	CSVEYGTGLTDTQYF
TRBV5-6	TRBJ2-1	.	TRBD1	16	TGTGCCAGCAGTCAGTCCGGGACAGGGAATGGTCATGAGCAGTTCTTC	CASSQSGTGNGHEQFF
TRBV7-2	TRBJ1-4	few	.	14	TGTGCCAGCAGCTTAGGGGGCATTGATGAAAAACTGTTTTTT	CASSLGGIDEKLFF
TRBV12-5	TRBJ1-5	.	TRBD1	15	TGTGCTAGTGCCCTGGACAGGGGACTATATCAGCCCCAGCATTTT	CASALDRGLYQPQHF
TRBV5-4	TRBJ2-3	once	.	16	TGTGCCAGCAGCTTGGCCGGTATAGCAGCCACAGATACGCAGTATTTT	CASSLAGIAATDTQYF
TRBV4-1	TRBJ2-3	.	.	18	TGCGCCAGCAGCCAACCCACCTCGGGTTACCCTAGCACAGATACGCAGTATTTT	CASSQPTSGYPSTDTQYF
TRBV29-1	TRBJ2-4	.	.	15	TGCAGCGTTACCCTTGGAGACAGAGCCAAAAACATTCAGTACTTC	CSVTLGDRAKNIQYF
TRBV7-2	TRBJ2-1	.	TRBD1	15	TGTGCCAGCAGCTTAGTGGGGACAGGGGGGAATGAGCAGTTCTTC	CASSLVGTGGNEQFF
TRBV13	TRBJ2-2	few	TRBD2	16	TGTGCCAGCAGCACGCCTAGCGGGAGTCGTCCCGGGGAGCTGTTTTTT	CASSTPSGSRPGELFF
TRBV11-2	TRBJ2-5	.	.	15	TGTGCCAGCAGCTTAGAATCCAGGGGGGAAGAGACCCAGTACTTC	CASSLESRGEETQYF
TRBV25-1	TRBJ2-5	.	TRBD2	16	TGTGCCAGCAGTGAATCAAGCGGGAGGGCCCTTGAGACCCAGTACTTC	CASSESSGRALETQYF
TRBV4-3	TRBJ1-2	.	.	15	TGCGCCAGCAGCCAAGATTCCTGGGGCAGCTATGGCTACACCTTC	CASSQDSWGSYGYTF
TRBV6-1	TRBJ2-1	once	TRBD1	16	TGTGCCAGCAGTGAACAGGACAGGGCTGAAGGCAATGAGCAGTTCTTC	CASSEQDRAEGNEQFF
TRBV28	TRBJ2-7	few	.	14	TGTGCCAGCAGTTTCGGCCAGGCTTCCTACGAGCAGTACTTC	CASSFGQASYEQYF
TRBV27	TRBJ2-5	once	.	13	TGTGCCAGCAGTTTGTCGTACCAAGAGACCCAGTACTTC	CASSLSYQETQYF
TRBV5-1	TRBJ2-7	.	TRBD1	15	TGCGCCAGCAGCCCAAAAGCACAGGGGGCTAGGGAGCAGTACTTC	CASSPKAQGAREQYF
TRBV4-2	TRBJ2-7	once	TRBD2	17	TGTGCCAGCAGCCAAGACCGAGGAGCGGGAGGTTGGTACGAGCAGTACTTC	CASSQDRGAGGWYEQYF
TRBV2	TRBJ1-2	.	TRBD1	13	TGTGCCAGCAGTGAAATTCAGGGGGCGGGCTACACCTTC	CASSEIQGAGYTF
TRBV28	TRBJ2-1	.	.	14	TGTGCCAGCAGGGAGGGCCAAGGGGACAATGAGCAGTTCTTC	CASREGQGDNEQFF
TRBV4-1	TRBJ2-1	.	.	15	TGCGCCAGCAGCCTCCGGGACTCCGACTACAATGAGCAGTTCTTC	CASSLRDSDYNEQFF
TRBV5-8	TRBJ1-4	.	TRBD1	15	TGTGCCAGCAGCCCGGGGGCAGGGGGCTCTGAAAAACTGTTTTTT	CASSPGAGGSEKLFF
TRBV5-1	TRBJ2-5	.	TRBD1	14	TGCGCCAGCAGCTCGGGACAGACCCAAGAGACCCAGTACTTC	CASSSGQTQETQYF
TRBV7-3	TRBJ2-6	few	.	15	TGTGCCAGCAGCTACACAGGATCTGGGGCCAACGTCCTGACTTTC	CASSYTGSGANVLTF
TRBV4-1	TRBJ1-1	.	.	17	TGCGCCAGCAGCCTGGGTCGGCTTGGATTCGGGGAAACTGAAGCTTTCTTT	CASSLGRLGFGETEAFF
TRBV19	TRBJ2-7	few	TRBD1	13	TGTGCCACCGCACCGGGACAGGGCTACGAGCAGTACTTC	CATAPGQGYEQYF
TRBV5-1	TRBJ2-6	.	.	15	TGCGCCAGCAGCTTGGGCGGGGCTGGGGCCAACGTCCTGACTTTC	CASSLGGAGANVLTF
TRBV7-9	TRBJ2-1	.	TRBD1	13	TGTGCCAGCAGGGAACAGGGGAATGGTGAGCAGTTCTTC	CASREQGNGEQFF
TRBV4-3	TRBJ2-2	.	TRBD1	18	TGCGCCAGCAGCCTGTTGCTTGGAGGACAGGGTCACACCGGGGAGCTGTTTTTT	CASSLLLGGQGHTGELFF
TRBV11-2	TRBJ2-7	once	.	16	TGTGCCAGCAGCTTGCCGGCCTGGCGGCAGTCCTACGAGCAGTACTTC	CASSLPAWRQSYEQYF
TRBV10-3	TRBJ2-6	.	.	16	TGTGCCATCAGTGAGTCCGGGATAGCTGGGGCCAACGTCCTGACTTTC	CAISESGIAGANVLTF
TRBV28	TRBJ2-7	.	.	16	TGTGCCAGCAACACGGGGTCGGGAACGAGACACTACGAGCAGTACTTC	CASNTGSGTRHYEQYF
TRBV19	TRBJ1-5	.	.	13	TGTGCCAGTAGTAAGACGGAGTATCAGCCCCAGCATTTT	CASSKTEYQPQHF
TRBV28	TRBJ1-5	few	TRBD1	15	TGTGCCAGCAGCACCCCCAGGGGGCCGGGTCAGCCCCAGCATTTT	CASSTPRGPGQPQHF
TRBV27	TRBJ1-1	.	.	14	TGTGCCAGCAGTTTACAGGACACATTGACTGAAGCTTTCTTT	CASSLQDTLTEAFF
TRBV11-2	TRBJ1-2	few	TRBD1	14	TGTGCCAGTCGACTTTCAGGGACAGGTTATGGCTACACCTTC	CASRLSGTGYGYTF
TRBV4-2	TRBJ2-7	.	.	16	TGTGCCAGCAGCCAAGATGAGGGGGAGCCCCGGGACGAGCAGTACTTC	CASSQDEGEPRDEQYF
TRBV11-3	TRBJ2-6	.	.	17	TGTGCCAGCAGCTTAGGCCCAGGGATTACTGGGGCCAACGTCCTGACTTTC	CASSLGPGITGANVLTF
TRBV10-3	TRBJ1-2	.	TRBD1	15	TGTGCCATCAGGGAGGGACAGGCGATTTTACGAGGCTACACCTTC	CAIREGQAILRGYTF
TRBV7-9	TRBJ2-1	.	.	15	TGTGCCAGCAGCTCAGGAATTATCGCGTACAATGAGCAGTTCTTC	CASSSGIIAYNEQFF
TRBV5-1	TRBJ2-1	.	TRBD2	14	TGCGCCAGCAGCAGGACTAGGCCGGAGGATGAGCAGTTCTTC	CASSRTRPEDEQFF
TRBV4-2	TRBJ2-7	few	.	14	TGTGCCAGCAGCCAAGTGCAGGGTGCCTACGAGCAGTACTTC	CASSQVQGAYEQYF
TRBV27	TRBJ1-5	once	TRBD1	17	TGTGCCAGCAGTTTAAAGGGTGGCGGACAGGGTTTCCAGCCCCAGCATTTT	CASSLKGGGQGFQPQHF
TRBV7-9	TRBJ1-2	.	.	17	TGTGCCAGCAGCTTAAGGGACACCATCACCCCCATATATGGCTACACCTTC	CASSLRDTITPIYGYTF
TRBV18	TRBJ2-3	few	.	13	TGTGCCAGCTCAGCTACTAGCACGGATACGCAGTATTTT	CASSATSTDTQYF
TRBV28	TRBJ1-1	.	.	14	TGTGCCAGCTCTTTACATACGACCGGGACAGAAGCTTTCTTT	CASSLHTTGTEAFF